Listed here are 3 T cell receptor beta chains from one sample, sequenced in a study of cytomegalovirus exposure and HLA in healthy donors. Clones were sequenced by immunoSEQ multiplex PCR, and TCRdb holds only the in-frame ones, with some missing. This table has 180,000 or so clones, around 83% appearing once. Sequenced input: PBMCs. These receptors originate from a young woman in good health and CMV-seropositive.

This clone was detected only a few times. This chain uses TRBV7-9 with TRBJ2-7, with 9 bases aligning to TRBD1. V lost 8 bases and J lost 2; bases outside the gene matches: 7. This CDR3 comprises 14 residues. CDR1 SEHNR and CDR2 FQNEAQ come from the germline V gene (reference sequence). CDR3 loop: CASEAGTGPYEQYF. The CDR3 DNA reads as TGTGCCAGCGAAGCCGGGACAGGGCCCTACGAGCAGTACTTC.

CDR3 in DNA: TGTGCCAGCAGCTTAGCGGCTAGCGCCAATGGTGAGACCCAGTACTTC. Translated, it gives CASSLAASANGETQYF. This chain uses TRBV7-2 with TRBJ2-5; weak D call: TRBD2 (6 bases). Per the germline V gene, CDR1 is SGHTA and CDR2 is FQGNSA. Between the trimmed V and J ends, which lost 0 bases and 5 bases, there was a span of 16 bases. The CDR3 contains 16 residues. The full variable domain, with the rest looked up from reference TRBV7-2 and TRBJ2-5, is GAGVSQSPSNKVTEKGKDVELRCDPISGHTALYWYRQSLGQGLEFLIYFQGNSAPDKSGLPSDRFSAERTGGSVSTLTIQRTQQEDSAVYLCASSLAASANGETQYFGPGTRLLVL.

The chain is built from TRBV7-2 and TRBJ2-3, with D perhaps TRBD1 (5 bases). Germline assignment: CDR1 SGHTA and CDR2 FQGNSA. Between the trimmed V and J ends, which lost 5 bases and 1 base, there was a span of 13 bases. This CDR3 spans 15 amino acids. The CDR3 sequence is CASSQLGQGTDTQYF. In DNA, the CDR3 is TGTGCCAGCAGCCAGTTGGGGCAGGGCACAGATACGCAGTATTTT.